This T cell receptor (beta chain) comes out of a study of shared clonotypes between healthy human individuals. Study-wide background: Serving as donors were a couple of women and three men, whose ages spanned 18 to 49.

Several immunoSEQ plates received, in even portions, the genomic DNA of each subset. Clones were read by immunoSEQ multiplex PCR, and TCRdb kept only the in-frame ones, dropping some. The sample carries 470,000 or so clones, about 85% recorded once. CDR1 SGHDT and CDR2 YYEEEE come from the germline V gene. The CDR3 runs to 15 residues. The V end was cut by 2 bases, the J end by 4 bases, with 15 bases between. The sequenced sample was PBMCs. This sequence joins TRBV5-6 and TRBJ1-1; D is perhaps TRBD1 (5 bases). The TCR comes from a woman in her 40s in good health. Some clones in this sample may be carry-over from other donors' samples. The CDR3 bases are TGTGCCAGCAGCTTTAGGTTTCAGGGAGGCACTGAAGCTTTCTTT. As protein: CASSFRFQGGTEAFF.